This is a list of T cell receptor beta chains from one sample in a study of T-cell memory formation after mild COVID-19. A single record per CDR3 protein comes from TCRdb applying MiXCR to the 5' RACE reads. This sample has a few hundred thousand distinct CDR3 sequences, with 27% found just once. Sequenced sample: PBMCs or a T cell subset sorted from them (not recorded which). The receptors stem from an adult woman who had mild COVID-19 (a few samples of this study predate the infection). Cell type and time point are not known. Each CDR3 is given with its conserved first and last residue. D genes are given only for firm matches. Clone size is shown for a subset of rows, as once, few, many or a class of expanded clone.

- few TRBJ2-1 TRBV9 TGTGCCAGCAGCGGAACTCCGACCCAAACAAACAATGAGCAGTTCTTC CASSGTPTQTNNEQFF
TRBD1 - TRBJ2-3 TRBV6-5 TGTGCCAGCAGTTGGACAGGGGTCACAGATACGCAGTATTTT CASSWTGVTDTQYF
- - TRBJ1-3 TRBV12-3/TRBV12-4 TGTGCCAGCAGTTTCTTCCAGGGGTCCTCTGGAAACACCATATATTTT CASSFFQGSSGNTIYF
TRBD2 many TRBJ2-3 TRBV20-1 TGCAGTGCGAGCCCCCTAGCGGGAGACACAGATACGCAGTATTTT CSASPLAGDTDTQYF
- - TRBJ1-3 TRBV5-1 TGCGCCAGCAGCTTCGGCCCCTCTGGAAACACCATATATTTT CASSFGPSGNTIYF
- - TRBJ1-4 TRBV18 TGTGCCAGCTCACCAACAGGGAGGAATGAAAAACTGTTTTTT CASSPTGRNEKLFF
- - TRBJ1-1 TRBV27 TGTGCCAGCAGTGAGACCTCCTACAGCGTCAGCACTGAAGCTTTCTTT CASSETSYSVSTEAFF
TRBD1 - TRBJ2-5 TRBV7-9 TGTGCCAGCAGCCTCGACAGGGGGCCTGGTAGGACCCAGTACTTC CASSLDRGPGRTQYF
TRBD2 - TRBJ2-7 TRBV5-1 TGCGCCAGCAGCTTGGGCCAGCGGGGCTCCTACGAGCAGTACTTC CASSLGQRGSYEQYF
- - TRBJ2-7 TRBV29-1 TGCAGCGTCCTCGGGGAGGCCTCCTACGAGCAGTACTTC CSVLGEASYEQYF
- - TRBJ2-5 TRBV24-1 TGTGCCACCTCCCCAGTCAGCGGAGCTTTCCAAGAGACCCAGTACTTC CATSPVSGAFQETQYF
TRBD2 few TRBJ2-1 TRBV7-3 TGTGCCAGCAGCCGAAATAGCGGGAGGGGTTTCGGCAATGAGCAGTTCTTC CASSRNSGRGFGNEQFF
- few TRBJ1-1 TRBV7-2 TGTGCCAGCAGCTTAGCGACGGGGGGCACTGAAGCTTTCTTT CASSLATGGTEAFF
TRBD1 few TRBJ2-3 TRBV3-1 TGTGCCAGCAGCTATCGACAGGGAAGCACAGATACGCAGTATTTT CASSYRQGSTDTQYF
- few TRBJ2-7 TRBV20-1 TGCAGTGCTATCCCCTTAAGGGACTTAACTTTACGAGTGCAGTACTTC CSAIPLRDLTLRVQYF
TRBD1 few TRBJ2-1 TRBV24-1 TGTGCCACCAGTGACCCGGACAGGGTTGCGCAGTTCTTC CATSDPDRVAQFF
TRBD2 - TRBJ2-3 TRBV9 TGTGCCAGCAGCGTCGAGGGACTAGCGGCAGATACGCAGTATTTT CASSVEGLAADTQYF
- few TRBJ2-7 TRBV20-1 TGCAGTGCTCGGGACCACTCCTACGAGCAGTACTTC CSARDHSYEQYF
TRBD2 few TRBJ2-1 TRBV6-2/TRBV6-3 TGTGCCAGCAGTTACTTTTCCGGTATTACTAGCGGGAGAAACAAGTCCTCCTACAATGAGCAGTTCTTC CASSYFSGITSGRNKSSYNEQFF
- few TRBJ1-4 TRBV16 TGTGCCAGCAGCCAATCGAGGGGGGTTGGTGAAAAACTGTTTTTT CASSQSRGVGEKLFF
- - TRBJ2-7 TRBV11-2 TGTGCCAGCAGCTTAGTGCAAGCGGAGCAGTACTTC CASSLVQAEQYF
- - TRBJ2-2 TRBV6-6 TGTGCCAGCAGTGTAACAGCGACTAACACCGGGGAGCTGTTTTTT CASSVTATNTGELFF
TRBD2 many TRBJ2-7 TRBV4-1 TGCGCCAGCAGCCAAGATAGACTAGCGTTATACGAGCAGTACTTC CASSQDRLALYEQYF
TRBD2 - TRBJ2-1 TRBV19 TGTGCCAGTAGTATAGTTGGACTAGCGGAGTTCAATGAGCAGTTCTTC CASSIVGLAEFNEQFF
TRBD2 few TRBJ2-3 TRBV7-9 TGTGCCAGCAGCTTTCCCGCGGGAGGGGGCATCAGCACAGATACGCAGTATTTT CASSFPAGGGISTDTQYF
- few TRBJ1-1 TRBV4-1 TGCGCCAGCAGCCCCTCGGCCCGGTCCCCTGAAGCTTTCTTT CASSPSARSPEAFF
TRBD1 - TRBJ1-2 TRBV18 TGTGCCAGCTCACCCTGGGACAGGGAGAACTATGGCTACACCTTC CASSPWDRENYGYTF
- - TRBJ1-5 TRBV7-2 TGTGCCAGCAGTAACACCCGCGGCAATCAGCCCCAGCATTTT CASSNTRGNQPQHF
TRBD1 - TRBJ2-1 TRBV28 TGTGCCAGCAGTAGGACAGGCGAACCCTACAATGAGCAGTTCTTC CASSRTGEPYNEQFF
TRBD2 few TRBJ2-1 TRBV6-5 TGTGCCAGCAGCGCGCCCTGGACTAGCGAGAATTACAATGAGCAGTTCTTC CASSAPWTSENYNEQFF
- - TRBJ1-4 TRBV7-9 TGTGCCAGCGATCGGGGGGCGGATGAAAAACTGTTTTTT CASDRGADEKLFF
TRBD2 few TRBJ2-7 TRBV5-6 TGTGCCAGCAGCTCTCGACAACTAGCGTTCTTTTACGAGCAGTACTTC CASSSRQLAFFYEQYF
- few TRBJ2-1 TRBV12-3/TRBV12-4 TGTGCTATTCGAGCGTACCCCAATGAGCAGTTCTTC CAIRAYPNEQFF
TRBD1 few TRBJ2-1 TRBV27 TGTGCCAGCAGTATACAGGGGTTGGGGCAGTTCTTC CASSIQGLGQFF
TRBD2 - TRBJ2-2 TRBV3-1 TGTGCCAGCAGCCCTTACACTAGCGCGGGCACCGGGGAGCTGTTTTTT CASSPYTSAGTGELFF
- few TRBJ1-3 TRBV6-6 TGTGCCAGCAGACCTTCCTGGGCAGGGGAAAACACCATATATTTT CASRPSWAGENTIYF
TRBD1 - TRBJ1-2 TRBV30 TGTGCCTGGAGAAAAGGGACAGCCTTATATGGCTACACCTTC CAWRKGTALYGYTF
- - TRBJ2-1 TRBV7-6 TGTGCCAGCAGAAAGGGTGGTTCCTACAATGAGCAGTTCTTC CASRKGGSYNEQFF
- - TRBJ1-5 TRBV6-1 TGTGCCAGCAGTGAACGTCAGCCCCAGCATTTT CASSERQPQHF
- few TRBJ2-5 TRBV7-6 TGTGCCAGCAGCTCCTGGAGCAGAGAAGAGACCCAGTACTTC CASSSWSREETQYF
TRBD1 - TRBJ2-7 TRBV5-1 TGCGCCAGCAGCTTGGGATACCAGGGGGTCCTCGAGCAGTACTTC CASSLGYQGVLEQYF
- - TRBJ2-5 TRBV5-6 TGTGCCAGCAGCTTGGACAGGGTAGAGACCCAGTACTTC CASSLDRVETQYF
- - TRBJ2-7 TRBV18 TGTGCCAGCTCACCGCTTTCTGACGAGCAGTACTTC CASSPLSDEQYF
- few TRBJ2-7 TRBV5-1 TGCGCCAGCAGCTTTGGGGCAGGGGAAGGCGAGCAGTACTTC CASSFGAGEGEQYF